This T cell receptor beta chain was sequenced in a study of cytomegalovirus exposure and HLA in healthy donors. General study results and limits: Rare sequences made up most TCRs, while some public TCRs were found in many donors. The study assumed roughly uniform donor sequencing depth for presence/absence analyses. TCR beta sequences reportedly predicted most subjects' HLA-A and HLA-B alleles accurately.

A note on this clone: The antigen remains undetermined.

Participants comprised healthy donors of bone marrow. V dropped 5 bases and J dropped 6; count of bases not matched to a gene: 14. The germline V gene encodes CDR1 SGHTA and CDR2 FQGNSA. CDR3 size: 16 residues. Amplification used 60 Vbeta primers and 13 Jbeta primers. Assay used: immunoSEQ multiplex PCR; TCRdb lists only in-frame clones, some missing. There are 60,000 to 70,000 clones in the sample; around 80% occur only once, and 2.5% to 3.5% lies in the top ten. Sequenced material: PBMCs. The chain combines TRBV7-2 with TRBJ2-7; 9 bases align to TRBD2. The clonotype comes from a woman aged 25 to 39 in good health and CMV-seronegative. The CDR3 sequence: CASSPFGGGASFEQYF. The CDR3 coding sequence is TGTGCCAGCAGCCCGTTTGGCGGGGGGGCCAGCTTCGAGCAGTACTTC.